This section outlines one T cell receptor beta chain sequence together with its context. The trim removed 0 bases at V and 5 bases at J, leaving 5 bases unmatched. The CDR3 runs 15 residues. Germline V lookup: CDR1 SNHLY, CDR2 FYNNEI. This entry is derived from a study of blood T cell repertoires in COVID-19. For the study at large: Some COVID-19 samples were acute and others convalescent; all came from the United States, Italy and Spain. PBMCs, B-cell-depleted T cells, or T cells were the source of the cDNA or gDNA that made up the material.

Original data processing: Amplification with reference gene primers provided the estimates of nucleated cell counts. Using immunoSEQ multiplex PCR, the repertoire was profiled, and TCRdb retains in-frame clones only, with some absent. Clonal size and the V and J genes are those of that table, whereas D and trimming came from the DNA. The sample gives some 290,000 clones, 75% to 90% of which show up once; 4.6% is in the top ten. This receptor was taken from a man aged 55-75 years who had recovered from COVID-19. V and J are TRBV2 and TRBJ2-5; 8 positions match TRBD2. The specimen sequenced was peripheral blood. DNA of the CDR3: TGTGCCAGCAGTGAAGCGGTGACTAGCGTTGAGACCCAGTACTTC. It codes for CASSEAVTSVETQYF.